This note documents a single T cell receptor beta chain sequence. These data originate in a study of control samples from healthy donors and cancer patients. Repertoires were generated with immunoSEQ multiplex PCR, while TCRdb's copy carries only in-frame clones and drops some. The sample carries 100,000 to 150,000 clones, under 90% recorded once. The germline V and J ends were trimmed by 3 bases and 1 base, with 9 bases remaining between them. This CDR3 has 15 residues. The germline V gene has CDR1 MNHEY and CDR2 SMNVEV (reference sequence). The clonotype originates from a man aged 50-59 years with head and neck cancer. This chain links TRBV27 with TRBJ2-2; D not resolved. The sequencing input was PBMCs. CDR3 sequence: CASSLTHLNTGELFF. The CDR3 coding sequence is TGTGCCAGCAGTTTGACGCATTTGAACACCGGGGAGCTGTTTTTT.